This T cell receptor (beta chain) was captured by sequencing in a study of OX40 agonist ivuxolimab in advanced cancers. Study details: Mean age approximately 61 years, range about 23 to 80; around 80% male. Study-level results: There was clonal expansion of CD4+ and CD8+ blood T cells by week 6 at 0.1 to 3.0 mg/kg. Low normalized T-cell clonal expansion was additionally recorded for some nonresponders.

Between the trimmed V and J ends, which lost 5 bases and 3 bases, there was a span of 11 bases. Looked up from germline, CDR1 is SGHNT and CDR2 is YYREEE (reference sequence). CDR3 length: 14 amino acids. Baseline, cycle 4 day 1, and cycle 7 day 1 were the blood sampling points. Data came from immunoSEQ multiplex PCR; TCRdb stores just in-frame clones and leaves some out. Of fewer than 25,000 clones in the sample, more than 80% are singletons; the top ten hold 16%. About this clone: Its antigen is not known.

The sample in question was CD4+ or CD8+ T cells sorted from blood, obtained in a trial of the OX40 agonist ivuxolimab. The receptor was isolated from an adult with an advanced solid tumor such as melanoma, head and neck, liver or kidney cancer. The chain employs TRBV5-4 and TRBJ2-2; D tentatively reads TRBD1 or TRBD2 (5 bases each). The CDR3 DNA sequence: TGTGCCAGCAGAGCATTGGGGGACACCGGGGAGCTGTTTTTT. Translation: CASRALGDTGELFF.